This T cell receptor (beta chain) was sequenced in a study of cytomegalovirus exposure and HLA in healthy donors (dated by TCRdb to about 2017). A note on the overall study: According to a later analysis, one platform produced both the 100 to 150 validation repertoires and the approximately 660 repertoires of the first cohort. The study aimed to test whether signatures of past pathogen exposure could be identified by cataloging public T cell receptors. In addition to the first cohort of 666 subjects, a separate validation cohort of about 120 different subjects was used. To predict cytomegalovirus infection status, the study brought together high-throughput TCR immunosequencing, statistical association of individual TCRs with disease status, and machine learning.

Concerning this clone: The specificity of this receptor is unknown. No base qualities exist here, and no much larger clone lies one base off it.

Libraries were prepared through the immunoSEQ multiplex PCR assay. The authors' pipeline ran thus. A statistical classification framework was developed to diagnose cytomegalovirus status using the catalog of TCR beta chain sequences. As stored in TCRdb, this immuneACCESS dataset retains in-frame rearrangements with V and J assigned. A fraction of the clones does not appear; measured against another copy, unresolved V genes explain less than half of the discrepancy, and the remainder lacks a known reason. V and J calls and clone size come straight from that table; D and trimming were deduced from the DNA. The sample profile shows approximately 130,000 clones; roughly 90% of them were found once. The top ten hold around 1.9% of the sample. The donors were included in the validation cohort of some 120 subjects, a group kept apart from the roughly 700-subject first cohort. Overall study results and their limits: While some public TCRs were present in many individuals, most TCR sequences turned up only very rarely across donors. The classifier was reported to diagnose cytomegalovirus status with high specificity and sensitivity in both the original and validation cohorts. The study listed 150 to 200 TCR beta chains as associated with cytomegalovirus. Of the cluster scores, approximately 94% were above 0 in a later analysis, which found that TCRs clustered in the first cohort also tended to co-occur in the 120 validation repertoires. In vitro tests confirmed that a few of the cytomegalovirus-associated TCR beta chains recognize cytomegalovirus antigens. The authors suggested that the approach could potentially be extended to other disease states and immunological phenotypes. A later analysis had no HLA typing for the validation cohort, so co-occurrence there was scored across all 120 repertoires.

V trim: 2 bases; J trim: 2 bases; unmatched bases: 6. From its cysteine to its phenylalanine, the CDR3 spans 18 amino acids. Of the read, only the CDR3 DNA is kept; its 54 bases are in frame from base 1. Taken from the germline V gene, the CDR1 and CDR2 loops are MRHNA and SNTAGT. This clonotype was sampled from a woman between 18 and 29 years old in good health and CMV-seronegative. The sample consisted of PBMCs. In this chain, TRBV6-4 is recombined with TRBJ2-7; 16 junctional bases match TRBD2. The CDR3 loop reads CASSDTGTSGGETYEQYF. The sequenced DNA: TGTGCCAGCAGTGACACCGGGACTAGCGGGGGGGAAACCTACGAGCAGTACTTC.